The sequence of this T cell receptor beta chain was determined in a study of blood T cell repertoires in COVID-19. Study as a whole: Italy, Spain and the United States were the sources of the convalescent and acute COVID-19 samples. The analysed material was cDNA or gDNA that came from T cells, B-cell-depleted T cells, or PBMCs.

The CDR3 is 12 amino acids. V was clipped by 5 bases and J by 4 bases, with 11 bases between them. Germline CDR1 reads SQVTM; CDR2 reads ANQGSEA. Original processing notes: Reference gene primer amplification gave nucleated cell count estimates. TCRdb's table, derived via immunoSEQ multiplex PCR, lists solely in-frame clones and lacks some. The DNA was the basis for D and trimming; V, J and clone size are from that table. The data show 180,000 or so clones, just over 85% seen once. This clone was observed a few times. This chain uses TRBV29-1 with TRBJ1-2; the D is unclear. Sequences were obtained from peripheral blood. The sequence derives from a man aged 55 to 70 with acute or convalescent COVID-19. The CDR3 coding sequence is TGCAGCGTTAAAAGGGCGGGCTATGGCTACACCTTC. Translating it yields CSVKRAGYGYTF.